This T cell receptor (beta chain) was captured by sequencing in a study of T cell responses to AZD1222 COVID-19 vaccine. To note about this clone: Its antigen is unknown.

The method was immunoSEQ multiplex PCR; TCRdb's version includes in-frame clones alone and lacks a portion of them. Here the sample spans 150,000 to 200,000 clones, approximately 92% being singletons. Regarding the study as a whole: None of the repertoires were sampled until the peak T cell response had passed. Reportedly, nearly half the spike-specific TCRs target unmutated variant regions.

The CDR3 covers 15 residues. Germline V CDR1 and CDR2: KGHSH, LQKENI. V lost 6 bases and J 7 bases, leaving 18 bases between the germline ends. The receptor comes from an adult in good health. The sample in question was peripheral blood, obtained on day 0 of AZD1222 vaccination. The genes are TRBV18 and TRBJ1-4; D might be TRBD1 (5 bases). The CDR3 nucleotides are TGTGCCAGCTCCGGGGAGAGCCTCAGGGCTGAAAAACTGTTTTTT. Translation gives CASSGESLRAEKLFF.